The present TCR beta chain was sequenced within a study of T-cell reconstitution after alpha-beta-depleted transplantation in children. Overall study results and limits: Approximately two months post-transplant, alpha-beta T cells reportedly originated from several hundred expanded graft clones.

Preparation of the TCRbeta library involved a method that used unique molecular identifiers. TCRdb reprocessed the PCR reads via MiXCR and lists one record per CDR3 protein. The sample has about 460,000 distinct CDR3 sequences, 10% seen once. V lost 1 base to trimming and J lost 8 bases; unmatched junction nucleotides: 10. The CDR3 extends over 16 amino acids. Germline lookup yields CDR1 LGHNA and CDR2 YSLEER. This clonotype was picked up many times. What it recognizes is unknown. The chain couples TRBV4-3 to TRBJ2-1; 8 bases agree with TRBD1. The sample consisted of PBMCs, taken before TCRalphabeta/CD19-depleted stem cell transplant. The clonotype originates from a child aged 2-15 years with inherited bone marrow failure, due to receive a stem cell transplant. The CDR3 nucleotides are TGCGCCAGCAGCCAAGTGCCAGGGGGCGAGGTTTATGAGCAGTTCTTC. This encodes CASSQVPGGEVYEQFF.